This TCR beta chain was sequenced for a study of graft-versus-host responses after intestinal transplantation. Study at large: Isolated intestinal, liver-intestinal, or multivisceral transplants had been given to the recipients. Every recipient underwent anti-thymocyte globulin induction, then tacrolimus and steroids for roughly 3 years.

Remarks on this clone: What it binds is unknown.

Assay: immunoSEQ multiplex PCR; the TCRdb copy retains only in-frame clones and omits some. The data hold some 40,000 clones, with 93% observed a single time. Whole-study results and caveats: Some GvH clones appeared in ileal mucosa or blood before recipient bone marrow. Patients with graft-donor T cell macrochimerism had high graft-versus-host to host-versus-graft clonal ratios in allografts.

Germline lookup yields CDR1 SGHRS and CDR2 YFSETQ. Deletions cut 4 bases from V and 0 bases from J, with 10 bases between. CDR3 size: 14 residues. This TCR was recovered from a human donor who was the organ donor for an intestinal transplant. The material was unstimulated CD8+ T cells sorted from spleen or lymph node cells, obtained before transplant. The chain employs TRBV5-1 and TRBJ1-2, with TRBD1 as a possible D gene (5 bases). The CDR3 sequence is CASSGDGANYGYTF. The DNA for the CDR3 is TGCGCCAGCAGCGGGGACGGAGCTAACTATGGCTACACCTTC.